This TCR beta chain is drawn from a study of T cell clonotyping in hematopoietic cell transplantation. Study-wide findings and caveats: Cells were unsorted, so CD4 and CD8 contributions were not separated. Pathologically expanded recipient clonotypes increased progressively from day 30 to day 180 as diversity fell.

The CDR3 runs 15 residues. With 2 bases removed from V and 2 bases from J, the gap between germline ends came to 14 bases. Germline CDR1 SGDLS, CDR2 YYNGEE. Profiled with immunoSEQ multiplex PCR; TCRdb holds only in-frame clones, not every one. The sample shows 16,000 or so clones, over 90% of them seen only once. Details on this clone: As yet, its antigen is unknown.

Sequencing was performed on peripheral blood mononuclear cells. The chain is built from TRBV9 and TRBJ2-7; D not resolved. This TCR came from a man aged 35-49 years in good health. Some clones in this sample may be carry-over from other donors' samples. CDR3 in amino acids: CASSVADAATYEQYF. The CDR3 DNA is TGTGCCAGCAGCGTGGCGGACGCGGCAACCTACGAGCAGTACTTC.